This TCR beta chain was captured in a study of CD8+CD57+ T cells in acquired aplastic anemia. On the study more broadly: Recorded DNA amounts for sorted CD4+ and CD8+ cells had an average of around 3.5 ug. Healthy donor sequencing depth: 9.5 million to 10.8 million CD4+, approximately 12 million CD8+ reads.

General study findings and limits: Twenty-nine was the count of CD8+ CDR3 sequences that patients shared with controls. CD8+ Simpson's diversity did not differ significantly between patients and controls.

This clonotype was detected a few times. Its antigen remains unidentified. CDR3 length equals 13 residues. The germline gives CDR1 MNHNS, CDR2 SASEGT. Trimming stripped 4 bases from V and 2 bases from J, with 5 bases between. Genomic DNA, serving as template, underwent TCR beta VDJ and CDR3 profiling. TCRdb itself ran the reads through MiXCR, one entry per CDR3 protein. This sample has tens of thousands of distinct CDR3 sequences, with roughly half found just once. The specimen sequenced was sorted CD4+, CD8+, or CD8+CD57+ T cells (not recorded which) from PBMCs. This chain uses TRBV6-1 with TRBJ2-2; D gene uncertain. The TCR originated in a human donor in good health, serving as a control. CDR3 bases: TGTGCCAGCAGTGTTGACAACACCGGGGAGCTGTTTTTT. Encoded protein: CASSVDNTGELFF.